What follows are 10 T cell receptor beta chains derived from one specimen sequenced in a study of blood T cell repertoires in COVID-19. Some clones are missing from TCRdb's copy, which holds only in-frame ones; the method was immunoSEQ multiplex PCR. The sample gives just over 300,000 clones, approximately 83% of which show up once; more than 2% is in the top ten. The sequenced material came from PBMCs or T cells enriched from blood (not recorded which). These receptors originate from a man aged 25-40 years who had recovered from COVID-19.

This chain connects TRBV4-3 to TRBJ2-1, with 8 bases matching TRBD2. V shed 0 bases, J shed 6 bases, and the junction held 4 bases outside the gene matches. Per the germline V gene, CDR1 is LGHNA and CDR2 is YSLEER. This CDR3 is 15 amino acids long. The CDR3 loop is CASSQEGLDTNEQFF. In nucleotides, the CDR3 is TGCGCCAGCAGCCAAGAGGGACTAGACACCAATGAGCAGTTCTTC.

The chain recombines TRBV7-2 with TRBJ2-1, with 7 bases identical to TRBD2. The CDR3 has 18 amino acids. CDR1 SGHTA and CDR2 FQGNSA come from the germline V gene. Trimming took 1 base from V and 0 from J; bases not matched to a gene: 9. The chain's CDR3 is CASSLGWWRGSSYNEQFF. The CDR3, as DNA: TGTGCCAGCAGCTTAGGGTGGTGGCGGGGGAGCTCCTACAATGAGCAGTTCTTC.

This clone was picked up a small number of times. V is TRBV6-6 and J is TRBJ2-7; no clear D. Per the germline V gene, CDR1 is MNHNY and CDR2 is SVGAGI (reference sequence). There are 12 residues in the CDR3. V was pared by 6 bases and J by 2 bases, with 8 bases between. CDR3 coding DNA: TGTGCCAGCAGCCCGACAACCTACGAGCAGTACTTC. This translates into CASSPTTYEQYF.

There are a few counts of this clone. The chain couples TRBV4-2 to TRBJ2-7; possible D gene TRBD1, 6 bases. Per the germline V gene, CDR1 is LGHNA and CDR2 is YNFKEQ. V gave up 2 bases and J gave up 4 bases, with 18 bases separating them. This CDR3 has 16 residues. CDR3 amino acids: CASSQSAGTLLYEQYF. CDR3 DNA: TGTGCCAGCAGCCAATCCGCCGGGACACTATTGTACGAGCAGTACTTC.

CDR3: CASSLGGQANSPLHF. For the CDR3, the DNA is TGTGCCAGCAGCTTAGGGGGACAGGCGAATTCACCCCTCCACTTT. J is TRBJ1-6 and V is TRBV7-2; 8 nucleotides agree with TRBD1. The ends lost 1 base at V and 7 bases at J; junction bases unmatched: 3. The germline gives CDR1 SGHTA, CDR2 FQGNSA. This CDR3 has 15 residues.

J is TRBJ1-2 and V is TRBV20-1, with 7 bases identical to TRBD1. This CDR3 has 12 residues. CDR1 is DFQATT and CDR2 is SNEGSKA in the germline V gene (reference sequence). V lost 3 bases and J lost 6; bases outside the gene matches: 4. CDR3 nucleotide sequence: TGCAGTGCTAGTTACAGGGGAGATGGCTACACCTTC. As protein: CSASYRGDGYTF.

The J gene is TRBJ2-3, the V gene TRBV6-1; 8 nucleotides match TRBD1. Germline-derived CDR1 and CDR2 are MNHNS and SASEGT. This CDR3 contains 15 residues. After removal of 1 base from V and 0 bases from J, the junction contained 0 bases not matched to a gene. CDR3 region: CASSEGTGSTDTQYF. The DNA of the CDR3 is TGTGCCAGCAGTGAAGGGACAGGGAGCACAGATACGCAGTATTTT.

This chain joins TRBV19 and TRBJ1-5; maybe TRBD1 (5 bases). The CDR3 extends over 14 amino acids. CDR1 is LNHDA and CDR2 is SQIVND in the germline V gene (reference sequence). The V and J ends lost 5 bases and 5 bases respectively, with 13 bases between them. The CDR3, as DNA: TGTGCCAGTAGTGTCGGGACTGTACATCAGCCCCAGCATTTT. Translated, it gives CASSVGTVHQPQHF.

In nucleotides, the CDR3 is TGTGCCAGCAGTTACGAGGCAGGGGGTACTATGGGCTACACCTTC. It is translated as CASSYEAGGTMGYTF. V gene TRBV6-5 combines with J gene TRBJ1-2, with 7 bases lining up with TRBD1. The CDR3 extends over 15 amino acids. V dropped 2 bases and J dropped 8; count of bases not matched to a gene: 11. Germline values: CDR1 MNHEY, CDR2 SVGAGI.

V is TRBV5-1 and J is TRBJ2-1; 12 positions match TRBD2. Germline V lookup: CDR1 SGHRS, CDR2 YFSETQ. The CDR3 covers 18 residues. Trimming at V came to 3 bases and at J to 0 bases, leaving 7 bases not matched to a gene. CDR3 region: CASSYGLAGSSSYNEQFF. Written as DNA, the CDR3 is TGCGCCAGCAGCTATGGACTAGCGGGGTCAAGCTCCTACAATGAGCAGTTCTTC.